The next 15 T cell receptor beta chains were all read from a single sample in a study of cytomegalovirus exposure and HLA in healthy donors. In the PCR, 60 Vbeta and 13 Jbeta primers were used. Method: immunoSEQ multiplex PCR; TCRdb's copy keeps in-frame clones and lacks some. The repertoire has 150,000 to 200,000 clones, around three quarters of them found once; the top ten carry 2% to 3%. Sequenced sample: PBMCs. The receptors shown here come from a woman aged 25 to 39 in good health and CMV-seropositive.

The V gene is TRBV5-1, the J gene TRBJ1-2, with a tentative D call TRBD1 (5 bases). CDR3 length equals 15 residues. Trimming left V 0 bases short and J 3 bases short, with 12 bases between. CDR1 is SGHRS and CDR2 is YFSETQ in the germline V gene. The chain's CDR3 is CASSLGPGVDYGYTF. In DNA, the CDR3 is TGCGCCAGCAGCTTGGGTCCGGGGGTCGACTATGGCTACACCTTC.

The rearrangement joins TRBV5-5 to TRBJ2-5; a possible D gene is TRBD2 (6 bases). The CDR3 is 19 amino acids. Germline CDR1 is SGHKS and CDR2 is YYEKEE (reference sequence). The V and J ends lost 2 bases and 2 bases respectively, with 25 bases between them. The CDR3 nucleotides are TGTGCCAGCAGCTTTGTCCGCGACTACCTAGGAGGGACTCAAGAGACCCAGTACTTC. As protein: CASSFVRDYLGGTQETQYF.

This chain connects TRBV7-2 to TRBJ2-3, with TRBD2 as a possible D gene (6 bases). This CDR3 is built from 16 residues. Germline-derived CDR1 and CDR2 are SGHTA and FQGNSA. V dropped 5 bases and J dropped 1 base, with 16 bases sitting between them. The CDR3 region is CASSHLQGGGTDTQYF. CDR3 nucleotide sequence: TGTGCCAGCAGCCACCTCCAGGGCGGGGGCACAGATACGCAGTATTTT.

The DNA of the CDR3 is TGTGCCAGCAGCTTCGGTCTAAGCGGGGGCAACCAAGAGACCCAGTACTTC. Translated, it gives CASSFGLSGGNQETQYF. This chain links TRBV5-6 with TRBJ2-5, with 8 bases aligning to TRBD2. The germline V gene encodes CDR1 SGHDT and CDR2 YYEEEE. Losses at the gene ends were 2 bases for V and 0 bases for J; bases not matched to a gene: 9. This CDR3 contains 17 residues.

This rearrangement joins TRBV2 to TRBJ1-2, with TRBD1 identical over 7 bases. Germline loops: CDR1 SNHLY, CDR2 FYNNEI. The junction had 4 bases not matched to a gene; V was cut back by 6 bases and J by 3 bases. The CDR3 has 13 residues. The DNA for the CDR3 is TGTGCCAGCAGCCCCGGGACAGACTATGGCTACACCTTC. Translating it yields CASSPGTDYGYTF.

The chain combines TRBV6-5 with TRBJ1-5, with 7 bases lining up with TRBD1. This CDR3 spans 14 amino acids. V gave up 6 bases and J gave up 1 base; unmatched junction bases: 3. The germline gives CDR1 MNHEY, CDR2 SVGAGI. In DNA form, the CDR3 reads TGTGCCAGCAGAGTGGGACAGAGCAATCAGCCCCAGCATTTT. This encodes CASRVGQSNQPQHF.

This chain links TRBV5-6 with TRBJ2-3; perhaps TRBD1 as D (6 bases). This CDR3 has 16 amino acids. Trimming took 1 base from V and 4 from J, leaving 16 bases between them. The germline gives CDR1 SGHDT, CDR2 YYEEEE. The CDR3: CASSLYPGDNSDTQYF. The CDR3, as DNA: TGTGCCAGCAGCTTGTATCCAGGGGATAATTCAGATACGCAGTATTTT. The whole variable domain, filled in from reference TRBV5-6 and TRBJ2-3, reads DAGVTQSPTHLIKTRGQQVTLRCSPKSGHDTVSWYQQALGQGPQFIFQYYEEEERQRGNFPDRFSGHQFPNYSSELNVNALLLGDSALYLCASSLYPGDNSDTQYFGPGTRLTVL.

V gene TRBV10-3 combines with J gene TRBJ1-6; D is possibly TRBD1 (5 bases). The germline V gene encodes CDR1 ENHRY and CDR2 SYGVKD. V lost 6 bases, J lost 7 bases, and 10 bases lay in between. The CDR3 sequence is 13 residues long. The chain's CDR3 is CAIRVTANSPLHF. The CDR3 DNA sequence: TGTGCCATCAGAGTGACAGCCAATTCACCCCTCCACTTT.

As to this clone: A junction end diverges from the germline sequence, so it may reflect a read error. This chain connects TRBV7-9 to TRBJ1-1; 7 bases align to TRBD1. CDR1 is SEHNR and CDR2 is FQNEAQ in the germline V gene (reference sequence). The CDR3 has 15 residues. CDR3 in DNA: TGTTCCAGCAGCAATTCGGGACAGCCCCCCGCTGAAGCTTTCTTT. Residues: CSSSNSGQPPAEAFF.

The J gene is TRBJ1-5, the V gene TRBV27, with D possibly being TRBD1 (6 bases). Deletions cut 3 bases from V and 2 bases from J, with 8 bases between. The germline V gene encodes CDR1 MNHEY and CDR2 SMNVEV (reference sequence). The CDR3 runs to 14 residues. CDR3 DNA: TGTGCCAGCAGTTTCCAGGGGCGCAATCAGCCCCAGCATTTT. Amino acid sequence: CASSFQGRNQPQHF.

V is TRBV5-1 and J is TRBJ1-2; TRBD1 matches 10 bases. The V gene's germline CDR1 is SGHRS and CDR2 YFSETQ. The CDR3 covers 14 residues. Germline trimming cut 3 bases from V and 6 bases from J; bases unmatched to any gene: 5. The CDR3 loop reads CASSSWDRGDGYTF. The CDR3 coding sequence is TGCGCCAGCAGCTCATGGGACAGGGGAGATGGCTACACCTTC. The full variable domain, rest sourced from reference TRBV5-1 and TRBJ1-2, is KAGVTQTPRYLIKTRGQQVTLSCSPISGHRSVSWYQQTPGQGLQFLFEYFSETQRNKGNFPGRFSGRQFSNSRSEMNVSTLELGDSALYLCASSSWDRGDGYTFGSGTRLTVV.

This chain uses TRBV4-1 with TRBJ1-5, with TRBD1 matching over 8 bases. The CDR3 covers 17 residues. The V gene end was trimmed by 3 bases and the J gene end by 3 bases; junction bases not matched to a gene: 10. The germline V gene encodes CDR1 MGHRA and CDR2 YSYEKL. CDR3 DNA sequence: TGCGCCAGCAGCCAGGGAAGGACAGGGAGGGTCAATCAGCCCCAGCATTTT. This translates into CASSQGRTGRVNQPQHF.

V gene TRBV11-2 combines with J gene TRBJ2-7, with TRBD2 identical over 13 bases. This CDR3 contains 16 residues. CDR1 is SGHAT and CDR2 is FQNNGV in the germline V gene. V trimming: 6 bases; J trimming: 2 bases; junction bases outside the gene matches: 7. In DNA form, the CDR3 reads TGTGCCAGCAGAGCCCCCGGGACTAGCGGGACCTACGAGCAGTACTTC. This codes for CASRAPGTSGTYEQYF.

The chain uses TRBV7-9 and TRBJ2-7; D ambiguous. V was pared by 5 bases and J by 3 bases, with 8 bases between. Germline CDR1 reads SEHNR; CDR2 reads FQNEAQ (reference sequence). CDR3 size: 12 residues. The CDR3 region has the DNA TGTGCCAGCAGCATCGCGGACTACGAGCAGTACTTC. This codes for CASSIADYEQYF.

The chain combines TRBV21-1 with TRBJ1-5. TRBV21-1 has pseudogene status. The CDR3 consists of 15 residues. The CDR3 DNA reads TGTGCCAGCAGCAAAGACGAGATGCGCAATCAGCCCCAGCATTTT. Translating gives CASSKDEMRNQPQHF.